One sample yielded the 8 T cell receptor beta chains listed below, sequenced in a study of low-dose radiotherapy and immunotherapy resistance in tumors. TCRs were amplified for roughly 20 PCR cycles with a constant-region primer and V-primer adapter. TCRdb itself ran the reads through MiXCR, one entry per CDR3 protein. Among tens of thousands of distinct CDR3 sequences, approximately 12% were seen once, and the ten largest hold about 6%. Described time point: before trial treatment. This material consisted of PBMCs, taken before treatment. The receptors were sampled from a female donor with ovarian cancer.

The sample holds many counts of this clonotype. The chain carries TRBV12-5 and TRBJ2-5; 7 bases are a match to TRBD2. Germline values: CDR1 LGHNT, CDR2 FRNRAP. CDR3 length equals 14 residues. Trimming at V came to 6 bases and at J to 2 bases, leaving 6 bases not matched to a gene. DNA for the CDR3: TGTGCTAGTGGCCCACCGCGGGGGCAAGAGACCCAGTACTTC. This gives the protein CASGPPRGQETQYF.

This clonotype came up many times. The rearrangement uses TRBV2 and TRBJ2-5; D might be TRBD1 (6 bases). Looked up from germline, CDR1 is SNHLY and CDR2 is FYNNEI. V lost 8 bases, J lost 4 bases, and 17 bases lay in between. This CDR3 contains 14 residues. The CDR3: CASAGATGTETQYF. Written as DNA, the CDR3 is TGTGCCAGCGCTGGGGCAACAGGGACAGAGACCCAGTACTTC.

A few counts support this clonotype. The rearrangement joins TRBV6-5 to TRBJ2-5, with 12 bases fitting TRBD2. CDR1 is MNHEY, CDR2 SVGAGI, per germline. Trimming cost V 0 bases and J 5 bases; bases outside gene matches: 16. The CDR3 loop spans 20 amino acids. The CDR3 region has the DNA TGTGCCAGCAGTTACTCGCTAACTAGCGGGGGGACCCGACCCCCGGAGACCCAGTACTTC. This sequence encodes CASSYSLTSGGTRPPETQYF.

In its sample, this clonotype was seen many times. The chain has TRBV6-6 and TRBJ2-6; D possibly matches TRBD1 or TRBD2 (7 bases each). The germline V gene encodes CDR1 MNHNY and CDR2 SVGAGI (reference sequence). The germline V and J ends were trimmed by 0 bases and 0 bases, with 12 bases remaining between them. There are 18 residues in the CDR3. This CDR3 reads CASSYSQGGYSGANVLTF. CDR3 DNA sequence: TGTGCCAGCAGTTACTCCCAGGGGGGGTACTCTGGGGCCAACGTCCTGACTTTC.

This clonotype was detected ten times or more. The V and J genes are TRBV3-1 and TRBJ1-2; 11 bases are shared with TRBD1. The CDR3 is 16 amino acids. CDR1 and CDR2 from the germline V gene are LGHDT and YNNKEL (reference sequence). V trimming: 0 bases; J trimming: 4 bases; junction bases outside the gene matches: 4. CDR3 protein: CASSQDGGTGGYGYTF. In DNA form, the CDR3 reads TGTGCCAGCAGCCAAGATGGGGGGACAGGGGGCTATGGCTACACCTTC.

This clonotype was observed at least ten times. The chain combines TRBV25-1 with TRBJ1-2, with D unresolved. Trimming shortened V by 3 bases and J by 5 bases, and 13 bases separated the two germline ends. This CDR3 spans 14 amino acids. The germline V gene encodes CDR1 MGHDK and CDR2 SYGVNS. CDR3 region: CASSEKGLGYGYTF. The CDR3 region has the DNA TGTGCCAGCAGTGAGAAGGGTTTGGGGTATGGCTACACCTTC.

Concerning this clonotype itself: This likely came from a read error, as a far larger clone is one base away. The CDR3 coding sequence is TGTGCCAGCGCCAAGCCCGGGACAGGGGCCCAGTACTTC. As protein: CASAKPGTGAQYF. The J gene is TRBJ2-5, the V gene TRBV26; the D call TRBD1 from the table was never checked on the DNA. TRBV26 is recorded as a pseudogene. The CDR3 runs 13 residues.

On this clonotype: One base separates it from a far larger clone, so it is likely a read error. This rearrangement joins TRBV6-2 or TRBV6-3 to TRBJ2-7; D gene uncertain. The V gene lost 2 bases and the J gene lost 7 bases, with 12 bases spanning the gap. This CDR3 comprises 13 residues. The V gene's germline CDR1 is MNHEY and CDR2 SVGEGT. The CDR3 loop reads CASSYVGADEQYF. The CDR3 DNA reads as TGTGCCAGCAGTTACGTCGGTGCGGATGAGCAGTACTTC.